The rows below give T cell receptor beta chains drawn from one sample of a study of cytomegalovirus exposure and HLA in healthy donors. Only in-frame clones appear in the TCRdb table, and some are missing; sequencing was by immunoSEQ multiplex PCR. The data contain fewer than 100,000 clones, approximately 95% of them singletons. Material: PBMCs. Receptor source: a woman aged 18-29 years in good health and CMV-seropositive. Each CDR3 is given with its conserved first and last residue. A D gene is named only where the DNA matches it firmly. Some rows mark clone size as missing; the rest say once, few, many or name a class of expanded clone.

v_gene	j_gene	abundance	d_gene	CDR3aa	CDR3nt
TRBV18	TRBJ2-4	-	-	CASSPLASLAKNIQYF	TGTGCCAGCTCACCCCTAGCTAGCTTAGCCAAAAACATTCAGTACTTC
TRBV15	TRBJ2-1	-	TRBD2	CATSEGTSSNEQFF	TGTGCCACCAGCGAAGGGACTAGCTCGAATGAGCAGTTCTTC
TRBV18	TRBJ2-7	-	TRBD1	CASSPRQGAYEQYF	TGTGCCAGCTCACCACGACAGGGGGCTTACGAGCAGTACTTC
TRBV28	TRBJ1-2	-	TRBD1	CASSAPHDRGRGYTF	TGTGCCAGCAGTGCCCCCCATGACAGGGGGCGAGGCTACACCTTC
TRBV2	TRBJ1-2	-	TRBD1	CASSYTGTGGAYGYTF	TGTGCCAGCAGTTACACAGGGACAGGGGGTGCATATGGCTACACCTTC
TRBV10-3	TRBJ1-2	-	-	CAISEGANYGYTF	TGTGCCATCAGTGAAGGAGCTAACTATGGCTACACCTTC
TRBV6-6	TRBJ2-7	-	-	CASSYPTYEQYF	TGTGCCAGCAGTTACCCCACCTACGAGCAGTACTTC
TRBV5-1	TRBJ2-1	-	TRBD2	CASSLANGDYLGEQFF	TGCGCCAGCAGCTTGGCAAACGGGGACTACCTCGGGGAGCAGTTCTTC
TRBV6-1	TRBJ2-3	-	TRBD2	CASSGLAGGADTQYF	TGTGCCAGCAGTGGACTAGCGGGGGGAGCAGATACGCAGTATTTT
TRBV30	TRBJ1-2	-	TRBD1	CACPGGTGGDANYGYTF	TGTGCCTGCCCGGGAGGGACAGGGGGTGACGCTAACTATGGCTACACCTTC
TRBV7-3	TRBJ2-6	-	-	CASSFQGEGANVLTF	TGTGCCAGCAGCTTTCAGGGTGAGGGGGCCAACGTCCTGACTTTC
TRBV4-2	TRBJ2-1	-	TRBD1	CASSRGQGDSNEQFF	TGTGCCAGCAGCCGAGGACAGGGAGATAGTAATGAGCAGTTCTTC
TRBV5-1	TRBJ2-5	few	-	CASSPARSGFGETQYF	TGCGCCAGCAGCCCGGCGCGGTCAGGGTTTGGAGAGACCCAGTACTTC
TRBV5-4	TRBJ2-5	-	TRBD2	CASSLGAGGPAGTQYF	TGTGCCAGCAGCTTGGGGGCGGGAGGGCCAGCGGGGACCCAGTACTTC
TRBV28	TRBJ2-7	-	-	CASSPHTLAYEQYF	TGTGCCAGCAGTCCACATACCTTGGCCTACGAGCAGTACTTC
TRBV19	TRBJ1-1	once	-	CASSILMNTEAFF	TGTGCCAGTAGTATACTAATGAACACTGAAGCTTTCTTT
TRBV2	TRBJ1-1	-	-	CASSEELGTGAFF	TGTGCCAGCAGTGAAGAGTTGGGGACTGGGGCTTTCTTT
TRBV10-3	TRBJ2-7	-	-	CAIRATGALGGEQYF	TGTGCCATCAGGGCTACAGGGGCGCTCGGAGGGGAGCAGTACTTC
TRBV5-1	TRBJ1-4	-	-	CASSLPGANEKLFF	TGCGCCAGCAGCTTGCCGGGGGCTAATGAAAAACTGTTTTTT
TRBV5-1	TRBJ2-1	-	TRBD2	CASSSLAGRGNEQFF	TGCGCCAGCAGCTCCTTAGCGGGGAGGGGCAATGAGCAGTTCTTC
TRBV5-5	TRBJ1-1	-	-	CASSLDSWNTEAFF	TGTGCCAGCAGCTTGGACAGTTGGAACACTGAAGCTTTCTTT
TRBV9	TRBJ2-3	-	TRBD2	CASSAGLAGVESTDTQYF	TGTGCCAGCAGCGCCGGACTAGCGGGAGTGGAGAGCACAGATACGCAGTATTTT
TRBV30	TRBJ2-2	-	TRBD2	CAWKLAGGGELFF	TGTGCCTGGAAATTAGCGGGAGGCGGGGAGCTGTTTTTT
TRBV28	TRBJ2-5	-	TRBD1	CASSFFSSGQGQETQYF	TGTGCCAGCAGTTTCTTTTCGTCAGGACAGGGACAAGAGACCCAGTACTTC
TRBV15	TRBJ1-1	-	TRBD1	CATSNDREVTEAFF	TGTGCCACCAGCAATGACAGGGAGGTCACTGAAGCTTTCTTT
TRBV5-1	TRBJ1-1	-	-	CASSLRGPGTEAFF	TGCGCCAGCAGCTTGAGGGGCCCAGGGACTGAAGCTTTCTTT
TRBV7-2	TRBJ1-3	-	TRBD1	CASSLATGAGNTIYF	TGTGCCAGCAGCTTGGCGACAGGGGCGGGAAACACCATATATTTT
TRBV30	TRBJ2-7	-	TRBD2	CACASGTYEQYF	TGTGCCTGCGCTAGCGGCACCTACGAGCAGTACTTC
TRBV7-3	TRBJ2-6	-	-	CASSLNSAGSGANVLTF	TGTGCCAGCAGCTTAAATTCGGCAGGCTCTGGGGCCAACGTCCTGACTTTC
TRBV28	TRBJ2-1	-	TRBD1	CASSGDRVIYNEQFF	TGTGCCAGCAGTGGGGACAGGGTCATCTACAATGAGCAGTTCTTC
TRBV11-3	TRBJ1-2	-	TRBD1	CASSHRGGYTF	TGTGCCAGCAGCCACAGGGGTGGCTACACCTTC
TRBV29-1	TRBJ2-7	-	TRBD1	CSVEDQGAMDEQYF	TGCAGCGTTGAAGATCAGGGGGCAATGGACGAGCAGTACTTC